This T cell receptor beta chain comes out of a study of cytomegalovirus exposure and HLA in healthy donors. General study findings and limits: TCR beta chains numbering more than 150 were designated cytomegalovirus-associated.

The PCR ran on 60 Vbeta and 13 Jbeta primers. In the original analysis: A later analysis counted around 74 million unique TCR beta chains, some 11 million shared. Some clones are missing from TCRdb's copy, which holds only in-frame ones; the method was immunoSEQ multiplex PCR. That table gives V, J and clone size, and the DNA gave D and trimming. The sample consists of about 89,000 clones, roughly 85% of them appearing once. On this clone itself: No antigen is known for it.

Looked up from germline, CDR1 is SGDLS and CDR2 is YYNGEE. This CDR3 comprises 13 residues. Trimming removed 0 bases from V and 5 bases from J, with 8 bases in between. This receptor was obtained from a man aged 35-49 years in good health and CMV-seropositive. Sequences were obtained from PBMCs. This chain links TRBV9 with TRBJ2-5; D is ambiguous. CDR3 loop: CASSVDVEETQYF. For the CDR3, the DNA is TGTGCCAGCAGCGTAGATGTTGAGGAGACCCAGTACTTC.